Listed below are T cell receptor beta chains from one sample, sequenced in a study of identical twins. TCRdb re-called the 5' RACE reads through MiXCR, storing one row per CDR3 protein. Of approximately 1.8 million distinct CDR3 sequences in the sample, roughly 35% were seen once. The sequenced sample consisted of cord blood. The receptors were gathered from a newborn girl in good health. CDR3s include the opening cysteine and the closing phenylalanine or tryptophan. Only part of the rows carry a size: once, few, many, or a class if the clone is expanded.

clone size: many
V gene: TRBV4-1
CDR3 protein: CASSQDGLAKNIQYF

clone size: once
V gene: TRBV7-6
CDR3 protein: CASSLSLRDEQYF

clone size: many
V gene: TRBV4-2
CDR3 protein: CASSQVKAGASYNEQFF

clone size: -
V gene: TRBV7-9
CDR3 protein: CASSILLYRDSPNTEAFF

clone size: few
V gene: TRBV20-1
CDR3 protein: CSARDARASGYNEQFF

clone size: once
V gene: TRBV7-8
CDR3 protein: CASSLGRTGFGAFF

clone size: few
V gene: TRBV12-3/TRBV12-4
CDR3 protein: CASSLAAAQEKLFF

clone size: -
V gene: TRBV6-1
CDR3 protein: CASRLTGGTDTQYF

clone size: few
V gene: TRBV6-1
CDR3 protein: CASSEGQGFEKLFF

clone size: many
V gene: TRBV29-1
CDR3 protein: CSVGDRGLYNEQFF

clone size: few
V gene: TRBV4-1
CDR3 protein: CASSQDPRFGETQYF

clone size: -
V gene: TRBV28
CDR3 protein: CASRATGYNEQFF

clone size: few
V gene: TRBV12-3/TRBV12-4
CDR3 protein: CASSSAGTRAPEAFF

clone size: once
V gene: TRBV5-1
CDR3 protein: CASSRPPQGAGYNEQFF

clone size: many
V gene: TRBV4-2
CDR3 protein: CASRPTSVLAKNIQYF

clone size: few
V gene: TRBV20-1
CDR3 protein: CSARDGRTANEKLFF

clone size: -
V gene: TRBV24-1
CDR3 protein: CATAGLGNEQFF

clone size: few
V gene: TRBV7-9
CDR3 protein: CASSLGRRSSYNEQYF

clone size: once
V gene: TRBV7-2
CDR3 protein: CAGNKFTENNEQFF

clone size: -
V gene: TRBV11-2
CDR3 protein: CASSLRGSSNYEQYF

clone size: many
V gene: TRBV12-3/TRBV12-4
CDR3 protein: CASSLRAGQPQHF

clone size: -
V gene: TRBV10-3
CDR3 protein: CAISESGIANTGELFF

clone size: many
V gene: TRBV5-6
CDR3 protein: CASRNTGNGLREQYF

clone size: -
V gene: TRBV4-1
CDR3 protein: CAGSQDPLAGNTDTQYF

clone size: -
V gene: TRBV6-1
CDR3 protein: CASCKLLTGQQTYEQYF